Each of the 27 T cell receptor beta chains below was sequenced from the same sample in a study of blood T cell repertoires in COVID-19. Produced via immunoSEQ multiplex PCR; TCRdb's table is partial and in-frame only. This table has about 200,000 clones, roughly 82% appearing once. Input material: peripheral blood. The receptors were gathered from a woman aged 55-70 years with COVID-19, enrolled during active disease.

This sequence joins TRBV7-8 and TRBJ2-1; tentatively, D is TRBD2 (7 bases). With 1 base removed from V and 3 bases from J, the gap between germline ends came to 13 bases. The CDR3 is made up of 16 amino acids. Germline lookup yields CDR1 SGHVS and CDR2 FQNEAQ. In DNA form, the CDR3 reads TGTGCCAGCAGCTTAGGTCGGCGGGGGCGCTACAATGAGCAGTTCTTC. Amino acids: CASSLGRRGRYNEQFF.

This clone was seen a single time. Written as DNA, the CDR3 is TGTGCCAGCAGCTTACATCAGGGGTTGAATAGCAATCAGCCCCAGCATTTT. Encoded protein: CASSLHQGLNSNQPQHF. The chain combines TRBV7-8 with TRBJ1-5; D might be TRBD1 (6 bases). V shed 2 bases and J shed 0 bases, with 14 bases lying between them. The CDR3 totals 17 residues. Germline V gene sequence: CDR1 SGHVS, CDR2 FQNEAQ. Based on the CDR3 plus reference TRBV7-8 and TRBJ1-5, the full variable domain is GAGVSQSPRYKVAKRGQDVALRCDPISGHVSLFWYQQALGQGPEFLTYFQNEAQLDKSGLPSDRFFAERPEGSVSTLKIQRTQQEDSAVYLCASSLHQGLNSNQPQHFGDGTRLSIL.

The CDR3: CASSPGGGFEQFF. The CDR3 DNA sequence: TGTGCCAGCAGTCCCGGCGGAGGGTTTGAGCAGTTCTTC. The genes are TRBV6-5 and TRBJ2-1, with D perhaps TRBD2 (6 bases). Germline assignment: CDR1 MNHEY and CDR2 SVGAGI. The CDR3 is 13 residues long. The V end was cut by 5 bases, the J end by 9 bases, with 14 bases between.

This chain uses TRBV6-2 or TRBV6-3 with TRBJ1-5, with TRBD1 as a possible D gene (5 bases). With 4 bases removed from V and 4 bases from J, the gap between germline ends came to 14 bases. Germline V lookup: CDR1 MNHEY, CDR2 SVGEGT. The CDR3 covers 15 residues. CDR3 amino acids: CASSLEGPGNQPQHF. CDR3 coding DNA: TGTGCCAGCAGTTTGGAAGGACCAGGGAATCAGCCCCAGCATTTT.

This CDR3 reads CASSQRTGFLGGSPLHF. The CDR3 bases are TGTGCCAGCAGCCAAAGGACAGGGTTTCTGGGTGGTTCACCCCTCCACTTT. The chain combines TRBV14 with TRBJ1-6, with 8 bases identical to TRBD1. The CDR3 is made up of 17 amino acids. Losses at the gene ends were 2 bases for V and 9 bases for J; bases not matched to a gene: 12. The germline gives CDR1 SGHDN, CDR2 FVKESK.

V and J are TRBV7-9 and TRBJ2-5, with 9 nucleotides matching TRBD2. J was trimmed by 2 bases and V by 3 bases; bases with no gene match: 10. CDR1 and CDR2 from the germline V gene are SEHNR and FQNEAQ (reference sequence). CDR3 size: 17 residues. For the CDR3, the DNA is TGTGCCAGCAGCTTGGGCCTAGCGGGGTATTTGCAAGAGACCCAGTACTTC. It translates to CASSLGLAGYLQETQYF. Filled out from reference TRBV7-9 and TRBJ2-5, the complete variable domain reads DTGVSQNPRHKITKRGQNVTFRCDPISEHNRLYWYRQTLGQGPEFLTYFQNEAQLEKSRLLSDRFSAERPKGSFSTLEIQRTEQGDSAMYLCASSLGLAGYLQETQYFGPGTRLLVL.

The chain recombines TRBV15 with TRBJ2-2, with a possible D match to TRBD1 (5 bases). The CDR3 has 15 amino acids. V was shortened by 4 bases and J by 5 bases, with 14 bases between the two germline ends. CDR1 is LNHNV, CDR2 YYDKDF, per germline (reference sequence). In DNA form, the CDR3 reads TGTGCCACCAGCAAGGGGTTGTCAGGGACCGGGGAGCTGTTTTTT. Translating it yields CATSKGLSGTGELFF.

This chain connects TRBV6-2 or TRBV6-3 to TRBJ2-7, with D perhaps TRBD2 (6 bases). This CDR3 comprises 16 residues. The V end lost 2 bases, the J end lost 1 base, and 15 bases lay between the germline ends. Germline V gene data show CDR1 as MNHEY and CDR2 as SVGEGT. The CDR3 is CASSYALPGGSYEQYF. Written as DNA, the CDR3 is TGTGCCAGCAGTTACGCTCTCCCCGGGGGTTCCTACGAGCAGTACTTC.

This chain connects TRBV19 to TRBJ1-5, with 8 bases identical to TRBD1. Germline values: CDR1 LNHDA, CDR2 SQIVND (reference sequence). The CDR3 has 14 amino acids. The V gene end was trimmed by 5 bases and the J gene end by 7 bases; junction bases not matched to a gene: 7. In DNA form, the CDR3 reads TGTGCCAGTAGTCAAGGACAGGGACAGCAGCCCCAGCATTTT. Its protein product is CASSQGQGQQPQHF.

The V gene is TRBV5-1, the J gene TRBJ2-7; TRBD1 is a possible D gene (6 bases). Trimming took off 1 base at V and 2 bases at J, with 13 bases between the two ends. The CDR3 consists of 15 residues. Germline-derived CDR1 and CDR2 are SGHRS and YFSETQ. The CDR3 DNA reads TGCGCCAGCAGCTTGAATACAGGGCGCCCCTACGAGCAGTACTTC. Residues: CASSLNTGRPYEQYF.

CDR3 protein: CASSKLAGNRETQYF. The DNA for the CDR3 is TGTGCCAGCAGTAAACTAGCGGGTAATAGAGAGACCCAGTACTTC. The V and J genes are TRBV5-6 and TRBJ2-5; 9 nucleotides agree with TRBD2. Germline V gene data show CDR1 as SGHDT and CDR2 as YYEEEE. The CDR3 totals 15 residues. Trimming took 5 bases from V and 4 from J; bases not matched to a gene: 9. The whole variable domain, remainder taken from reference TRBV5-6 and TRBJ2-5, is DAGVTQSPTHLIKTRGQQVTLRCSPKSGHDTVSWYQQALGQGPQFIFQYYEEEERQRGNFPDRFSGHQFPNYSSELNVNALLLGDSALYLCASSKLAGNRETQYFGPGTRLLVL.

The genes are TRBV3-1 (or the pseudogene TRBV3-2) and TRBJ1-1, with 8 bases aligning to TRBD1. The CDR3 contains 13 residues. The junction had 6 bases not matched to a gene; V was cut back by 0 bases and J by 12 bases. CDR1 and CDR2 (germline): LGHDT, YNNKEL (reference sequence). DNA for the CDR3: TGTGCCAGCAGCCAAGATCTGCAGGGGGCAACTTTCTTT. Its protein product is CASSQDLQGATFF.

The genes are TRBV9 and TRBJ2-3; possibly TRBD2 for D (5 bases). Germline V gene lookup returns CDR1 SGDLS and CDR2 YYNGEE. Trimming pared 0 bases from V and 1 base from J, leaving 12 bases between. The CDR3 has 16 amino acids. This chain's CDR3 is CASSVGLGSGTDTQYF. The CDR3 DNA follows: TGTGCCAGCAGCGTAGGTCTGGGTAGCGGCACAGATACGCAGTATTTT.

The gene calls are TRBV5-1 and TRBJ1-2, with 7 bases that match TRBD1. Trimming at V came to 2 bases and at J to 4 bases, leaving 5 bases not matched to a gene. This CDR3 comprises 14 residues. Germline CDR1 is SGHRS and CDR2 is YFSETQ. The CDR3 DNA reads TGCGCCAGCAGCTTCCCGACAGGGAGCTATGGCTACACCTTC. Translated, it gives CASSFPTGSYGYTF.

This clone was recorded only once. The chain joins TRBV6-5 to TRBJ2-4, with D perhaps matching TRBD1 (5 bases). The V gene lost 6 bases and the J gene lost 7 bases, with 19 bases spanning the gap. Germline CDR1 is MNHEY and CDR2 is SVGAGI. The CDR3 is made up of 15 amino acids. The CDR3 region is CASRAQGMLANIQYF. CDR3 DNA sequence: TGTGCCAGCAGAGCTCAGGGTATGTTGGCGAACATTCAGTACTTC.

This rearrangement joins TRBV2 to TRBJ1-5; weak D call: TRBD1 (6 bases). The CDR3 is made up of 13 amino acids. The V end lost 6 bases, the J end lost 5 bases, and 11 bases lay between the germline ends. Germline V gene sequence: CDR1 SNHLY, CDR2 FYNNEI. DNA of the CDR3: TGTGCCAGCAGACAGGGTGGAGATCAGCCCCAGCATTTT. Its protein is CASRQGGDQPQHF.

The chain has TRBV6-1 and TRBJ1-5, with D tentatively TRBD1 (6 bases). V shed 2 bases and J shed 7 bases, with 12 bases lying between them. The CDR3 contains 14 residues. Germline CDR1 reads MNHNS; CDR2 reads SASEGT. The CDR3 nucleotides are TGTGCCAGCAGTGAAAGGGGGGGAGGGCAGCCCCAGCATTTT. Translated, it gives CASSERGGGQPQHF.

The chain employs TRBV18 and TRBJ2-3; maybe TRBD1 (6 bases). The length of the CDR3 is 16 residues. Germline CDR1 KGHSH, CDR2 LQKENI. Trimming removed 6 bases at V and 0 bases at J, with 16 bases between. The CDR3 sequence is CASSSLWGQSTDTQYF. CDR3 sequence (DNA): TGTGCCAGCTCCTCATTGTGGGGGCAGAGCACAGATACGCAGTATTTT.

This chain uses TRBV28 with TRBJ1-4; perhaps TRBD1 as D (6 bases). The CDR3 has 12 residues. Between the trimmed V and J ends, which lost 10 bases and 5 bases, there was a span of 11 bases. Germline V gene data show CDR1 as MDHEN and CDR2 as SYDVKM. This CDR3 is CATWTENEKLFF. For the CDR3, the DNA is TGTGCCACCTGGACAGAGAATGAAAAACTGTTTTTT.

Notes on this clone: The junction shows a germline mismatch at one end, possibly a read error. The V and J genes are TRBV15 and TRBJ2-1; D remains unclear. The CDR3 runs 13 residues. The germline CDR1 and CDR2 sequences are LNHNV and YYDKDF (reference sequence). The CDR3 protein is CATSREQYNEQFF. In nucleotides, the CDR3 is TGTGCCACCAGCCGAGAACAGTACAATGAGCAGTTCTTC.

This clone was seen more than once but under ten times. J is TRBJ1-1 and V is TRBV25-1, with D unclear. Trimming pared 1 base from V and 7 bases from J, leaving 13 bases between. Germline-derived CDR1 and CDR2 are MGHDK and SYGVNS. CDR3 length: 14 amino acids. CDR3 in DNA: TGTGCCAGCAGTGAATTGGCAGACTCTAGTGAAGCTTTCTTT. It translates to CASSELADSSEAFF.

There are a few counts of this clone. As DNA, the CDR3 is TGTGCCAGCTCACCACCTAGCGGGAGGGCCTGGGCCGGGGAGCTGTTTTTT. Amino acid sequence: CASSPPSGRAWAGELFF. The J gene is TRBJ2-2, the V gene TRBV18, with 11 bases fitting TRBD2. The CDR3 extends over 17 amino acids. V shed 0 bases, J shed 6 bases, and the junction held 6 bases outside the gene matches. The V gene's germline CDR1 is KGHSH and CDR2 LQKENI.

The J gene is TRBJ2-3, the V gene TRBV2; the D gene is possibly TRBD2 (7 bases). Germline V gene lookup returns CDR1 SNHLY and CDR2 FYNNEI. CDR3 length: 13 amino acids. V was cut by 9 bases and J by 6 bases, with 16 bases left in between. The CDR3 DNA reads TGTGCCAGTAATGGGGGGGGCGCCGATACGCAGTATTTT. Its translation is CASNGGGADTQYF.

The V gene is TRBV7-2, the J gene TRBJ1-6, with D perhaps TRBD1 (6 bases). Germline CDR1 SGHTA, CDR2 FQGNSA. This CDR3 spans 15 amino acids. The V and J ends lost 3 bases and 8 bases respectively, with 14 bases between them. This CDR3 reads CASSFEQGLHSPLHF. CDR3 in DNA: TGTGCCAGCAGCTTCGAACAGGGTCTACATTCACCCCTCCACTTT. The full variable domain, rest sourced from reference TRBV7-2 and TRBJ1-6, is GAGVSQSPSNKVTEKGKDVELRCDPISGHTALYWYRQSLGQGLEFLIYFQGNSAPDKSGLPSDRFSAERTGGSVSTLTIQRTQQEDSAVYLCASSFEQGLHSPLHFGNGTRLTVT.

V gene TRBV6-5 combines with J gene TRBJ1-4; D unclear. There are 15 residues in the CDR3. V dropped 4 bases and J dropped 7 bases, with 16 bases sitting between them. Germline V gene lookup returns CDR1 MNHEY and CDR2 SVGAGI. The CDR3 bases are TGTGCCAGCAGTTTTCCCGTTCGGGTGGGTGAAAAACTGTTTTTT. The encoded protein is CASSFPVRVGEKLFF.

This rearrangement joins TRBV7-9 to TRBJ2-5, with TRBD2 matching over 11 bases. V dropped 4 bases and J dropped 3; count of bases not matched to a gene: 4. The CDR3 is 15 amino acids. Per germline, CDR1 SEHNR and CDR2 FQNEAQ (reference sequence). CDR3 bases: TGTGCCAGCAGCTCGACTAGCGGGGCAGAAGAGACCCAGTACTTC. It specifies CASSSTSGAEETQYF. The complete variable domain, with remaining parts taken from reference TRBV7-9 and TRBJ2-5, reads DTGVSQNPRHKITKRGQNVTFRCDPISEHNRLYWYRQTLGQGPEFLTYFQNEAQLEKSRLLSDRFSAERPKGSFSTLEIQRTEQGDSAMYLCASSSTSGAEETQYFGPGTRLLVL.

The chain links TRBV6-2 or TRBV6-3 to TRBJ2-7; 11 nucleotides align to TRBD2. The CDR3 is 14 residues long. The V segment lost 6 bases and the J segment 7 bases; nucleotides outside the gene matches: 8. The germline V gene has CDR1 MNHEY and CDR2 SVGEGT. CDR3 nucleotide sequence: TGTGCCAGCAGCATCTTAGCGGGAGGGGGTGAGCAGTACTTC. It translates to CASSILAGGGEQYF.